This T cell receptor beta chain was identified in a study of beta chain features in type 1 diabetes (dated by TCRdb to the late 2010s). About the full investigation: Mean age, gender distribution, total cell number and subset yield were not different between patients and healthy donors. Across all samples, 90 million to 130 million sorted cells were examined, and cell number per subset correlated strongly with RNA yield. The study compared the TCRB repertoires of sorted circulating CD4+ T cell subsets in recently diagnosed type 1 diabetes patients with those in matched healthy donors. Whereas all 30 or so donors provided naive and central memory subsets, regulatory and stem cell-like memory subsets were isolated from just 8 patients and roughly 8 healthy donors. General findings and caveats noted by the study authors: At VDJ recombination sites, type 1 diabetes patients had fewer insertions and more deleted nucleotides, which implies abnormalities in thymic rearrangement. HLA sub-analyses involved small numbers of individuals, so any influence of HLA type on TCRB rearrangement remained unresolved. Because cDNA rather than genomic DNA was sequenced, highly expressing activated cells could have been over-represented, although no difference in activation and CD3 levels was found between groups. The naive, central memory and regulatory TCRB repertoires appeared to resemble one another more closely among patients than among healthy donors. Type 1 diabetes patients showed a moderate but significant shortening of TCRB CDR3 length in all four CD4+ subsets. Shorter templates might be favored by PCR, yet because patient and control samples were amplified and corrected together, any such skew would affect both groups equally.

All of the isolated RNA was reverse transcribed with the High Capacity cDNA Reverse Transcription Kit, so expressed TCRB transcripts were sequenced. Deep immunoSEQ sequencing was applied to naive, central memory and regulatory T cell samples, giving an average of about 3.4 million total reads per sample. Sorted cells were lysed in RLT buffer and RNA was extracted with DNase-treated RNeasy Micro or Mini kits, depending on cell number. Each cell subset was processed separately to prevent cross-contamination, with patient and healthy donor samples processed together. TCRB sequences were amplified from cDNA with the immunoSEQ multiplex PCR, producing 87-bp fragments spanning the CDR3 region. The amplicons were sequenced using the Illumina HiSeq platform. Under the source paper's analysis protocol: PCR bias was corrected computationally using synthetic template baselines, and reads within Hamming distance 2 were collapsed, with unmergeable singletons discarded. Reads were aligned against IMGT to assign V, D and J genes, CDR3 length and insertions or deletions at six rearrangement sites. Clonotype counts were normalized to sorted cell number within each subset before computing true diversity and Gini coefficients with the tcR R package. The overlap coefficient, calculated on TCRB nucleotide sequences, was used to quantify repertoire sharing. In TCRdb, the immuneACCESS table is reduced to in-frame sequences with V and J assigned. These tables do not hold every clone; where another copy was compared, an unresolved V gene accounts for under half, and the others remain unexplained. V and J calls plus clone size are reproduced from that table; the DNA served to infer D and trimming. Here the sample has 300,000 to 400,000 clones; roughly a tenth occur a single time. More than 0.8% of the sample goes to the ten largest clones.

Each donor gave one peripheral blood draw, about 100 mL on average, collected into heparinised tubes. Using a panel that included CD45RO, CCR7, CD25, CD127, CD95 and CD27, naive, central memory, regulatory and stem cell-like memory CD4+ T cells were sorted on a BD FACSAria II. Purity was above 95% for every sorted population. PBMCs were isolated right away by Lymphoprep density gradient centrifugation and were stained directly, without culture. So that batch effects would be minimized, each experiment stained and sorted samples in pairs, pairing one healthy donor with one patient. The CDR3 spans 13 residues, from the cysteine through the phenylalanine. Of the read, only the CDR3 DNA is kept; its 39 bases are in frame from base 1. A distance of 16 bases separates the germline ends of V and J, which lose 3 bases and 12 bases respectively. Based on the germline V gene, the CDR1 and CDR2 sequences are SGDLS and YYNGEE.

This clone turned up a few times. The antigen it binds to is not known. The record has no base qualities; no much larger clone is one base away. Recombination joined TRBV9 with TRBJ2-4; the D region possibly corresponds to TRBD1 (5 bases align). Sample: central memory CD4+ T cells from blood. This sequence originates from a man aged 25-40 years with type 1 diabetes. The DNA sequence follows: TGTGCCAGCAGCGGGGTAGACAGAGGAGATCAGTACTTC. This sequence encodes CASSGVDRGDQYF.